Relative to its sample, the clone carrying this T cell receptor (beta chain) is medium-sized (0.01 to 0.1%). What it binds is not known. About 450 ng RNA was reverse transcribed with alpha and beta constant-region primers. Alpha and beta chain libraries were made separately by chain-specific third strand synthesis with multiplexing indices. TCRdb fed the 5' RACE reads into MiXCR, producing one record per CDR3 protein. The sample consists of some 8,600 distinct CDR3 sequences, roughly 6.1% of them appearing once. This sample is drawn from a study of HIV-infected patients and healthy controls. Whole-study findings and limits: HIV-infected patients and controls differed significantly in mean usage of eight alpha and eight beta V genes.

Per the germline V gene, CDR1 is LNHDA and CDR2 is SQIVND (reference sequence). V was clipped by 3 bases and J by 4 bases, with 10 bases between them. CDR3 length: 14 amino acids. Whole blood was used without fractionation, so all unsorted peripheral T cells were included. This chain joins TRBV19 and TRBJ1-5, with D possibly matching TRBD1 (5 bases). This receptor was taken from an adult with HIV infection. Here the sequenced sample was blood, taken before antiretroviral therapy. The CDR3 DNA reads TGTGCCAGTAGTATTTTGCGGGGGAATCAGCCCCAGCATTTT. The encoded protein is CASSILRGNQPQHF. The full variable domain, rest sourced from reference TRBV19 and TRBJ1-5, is DGGITQSPKYLFRKEGQNVTLSCEQNLNHDAMYWYRQDPGQGLRLIYYSQIVNDFQKGDIAEGYSVSREKKESFPLTVTSAQKNPTAFYLCASSILRGNQPQHFGDGTRLSIL.